This entry is about one T cell receptor (beta chain). This sample is drawn from a study of CD8 T cells in Susac syndrome. TEMRA cells were enriched by FACS, and CD4+ and CD8+ T cells were negatively isolated. The CDR3 spans 16 residues. An input of about 0.45 to 1 ug of RNA was subjected to reverse transcription using random hexamers. The immunoSEQ assay covered 54 Vbeta and 13 Jbeta segments for CDR3. TCRdb passed the immunoSEQ multiplex PCR reads through MiXCR, listing each CDR3 protein once. Among 200,000 to 250,000 distinct CDR3 sequences listed, 95% were seen once. This clonotype was obtained from a human donor with multiple sclerosis. The rearrangement uses TRBV21-1 and TRBJ2-1; the table's D call, TRBD2, was not checked against the DNA. TRBV21-1 is deemed a pseudogene. Sequencing input: CD4+ T cells from PBMCs. CDR3 DNA sequence: TGTGCCAGCAGCAAAGTAGCGCGGGGGGACTACAATGAGCAGTTCTTC. Translating gives CASSKVARGDYNEQFF.